This entry lists 19 T cell receptor beta chains sequenced from one sample in a study of T cell changes during pregnancy in multiple sclerosis. Assay used: immunoSEQ multiplex PCR; TCRdb lists only in-frame clones, some missing. The sample contains 70,000 to 80,000 clones, 90% to 95% of which appear only once. The sequenced sample was peripheral blood, obtained in the first trimester of pregnancy. Receptor source: a female donor with multiple sclerosis, enrolled in a pregnancy study.

The rearrangement joins TRBV20-1 to TRBJ1-2; no clear D. This CDR3 has 11 residues. The germline V and J ends were trimmed by 4 bases and 7 bases, with 10 bases remaining between them. CDR1 is DFQATT and CDR2 is SNEGSKA in the germline V gene (reference sequence). The CDR3: CSATPDAGYTF. The CDR3 nucleotides read TGCAGTGCTACTCCAGATGCTGGCTACACCTTC.

The J gene is TRBJ2-3, the V gene TRBV5-1, with D perhaps matching TRBD1 (5 bases). CDR1 and CDR2 (germline): SGHRS, YFSETQ. V lost 4 bases and J 4 bases, leaving 7 bases between the germline ends. This CDR3 has 12 amino acids. The CDR3 protein is CASSPRADTQYF. The CDR3 nucleotides are TGCGCCAGCAGCCCCAGGGCAGATACGCAGTATTTT. The whole variable domain, filled in from reference TRBV5-1 and TRBJ2-3, reads KAGVTQTPRYLIKTRGQQVTLSCSPISGHRSVSWYQQTPGQGLQFLFEYFSETQRNKGNFPGRFSGRQFSNSRSEMNVSTLELGDSALYLCASSPRADTQYFGPGTRLTVL.

The chain carries TRBV13 and TRBJ2-1; D is possibly TRBD2 (6 bases). Per germline, CDR1 PRHDT and CDR2 FYEKMQ (reference sequence). The CDR3 runs to 16 residues. The V gene lost 5 bases and the J gene lost 9 bases, with 23 bases spanning the gap. In DNA form, the CDR3 reads TGTGCCAGCAGCCCTGGACGCGGAGCCGGGGGAGGTGAGCAGTTCTTC. As protein: CASSPGRGAGGGEQFF.

V is TRBV7-9 and J is TRBJ1-1; maybe TRBD1 (5 bases). The CDR3 has 14 residues. V lost 1 base, J lost 4 bases, and 10 bases lay in between. CDR1 and CDR2 from the germline V gene are SEHNR and FQNEAQ (reference sequence). Here the CDR3 DNA reads TGTGCCAGCAGCTTAGTGGGGGGTGGCACTGAAGCTTTCTTT. Translation gives CASSLVGGGTEAFF.

The count of this clone is one. J is TRBJ1-1 and V is TRBV7-8, with D perhaps TRBD1 (5 bases). This CDR3 comprises 14 residues. The V gene lost 4 bases and the J gene lost 4 bases, with 13 bases spanning the gap. Germline V gives CDR1 SGHVS, CDR2 FQNEAQ. CDR3 DNA sequence: TGTGCCAGCAGCTGGGAGGGGATAGGCACTGAAGCTTTCTTT. Its protein product is CASSWEGIGTEAFF.

The chain is built from TRBV27 and TRBJ2-5; 8 positions agree with TRBD1. V shed 6 bases, J shed 7 bases, and the junction held 13 bases outside the gene matches. The germline V gene has CDR1 MNHEY and CDR2 SMNVEV (reference sequence). This CDR3 spans 15 amino acids. The CDR3, as DNA: TGTGCCAGCAGCCTAGGACAGGGTCAAAGGGGGACCCAGTACTTC. It codes for CASSLGQGQRGTQYF.

The chain links TRBV30 to TRBJ2-7; a weak D match, TRBD2 (7 bases). CDR1 and CDR2 (germline): GTSNPN, SVGIG (reference sequence). Trimming shortened V by 5 bases and J by 5 bases, and 10 bases separated the two germline ends. This CDR3 has 11 residues. In nucleotides, the CDR3 is TGTGCCTGGGGGAGGGGGGACGAGCAGTACTTC. This codes for CAWGRGDEQYF.

This clone has just one count. The rearrangement joins TRBV7-3 to TRBJ2-1, with 10 bases matching TRBD2. This CDR3 has 15 amino acids. Germline V CDR1 and CDR2: SGHTA, FQGTGA. Trimming took 5 bases from V and 9 from J; bases not matched to a gene: 10. The CDR3 spells CASSRASGRAGEQFF. The CDR3 nucleotides are TGTGCCAGCAGCCGGGCCAGCGGGAGGGCCGGTGAGCAGTTCTTC.

The chain recombines TRBV30 with TRBJ2-2; TRBD2 matches at 14 bases. CDR3 length equals 14 residues. Unmatched junction bases numbered 6, after V lost 8 bases and J lost 7 bases. CDR1 is GTSNPN and CDR2 is SVGIG in the germline V gene (reference sequence). CDR3 sequence reads: CAGGLAGVGGELFF. The DNA for the CDR3 is TGTGCCGGGGGACTAGCGGGAGTCGGCGGGGAGCTGTTTTTT.

The chain couples TRBV10-3 to TRBJ2-7, with 8 nucleotides matching TRBD1. The CDR3 is made up of 15 amino acids. Germline V lookup: CDR1 ENHRY, CDR2 SYGVKD. J lost 2 bases, V lost 6 bases, and 9 bases had no gene match. This CDR3 reads CAIREDRGHPYEQYF. CDR3 bases: TGTGCCATCAGGGAAGACAGGGGACATCCCTACGAGCAGTACTTC.

V gene TRBV2 combines with J gene TRBJ2-2, with D perhaps TRBD1 (5 bases). V dropped 6 bases and J dropped 5 bases, with 10 bases sitting between them. The CDR3 runs 13 residues. Germline CDR1 SNHLY, CDR2 FYNNEI. The CDR3 region is CASRTAWTGELFF. CDR3 in DNA: TGTGCCAGCAGGACAGCTTGGACCGGGGAGCTGTTTTTT.

The chain employs TRBV6-6 and TRBJ2-7; TRBD1 matches 9 bases. Looked up from germline, CDR1 is MNHNY and CDR2 is SVGAGI (reference sequence). CDR3 size: 15 residues. With 5 bases clipped from V and 5 bases from J, the junction kept 10 bases outside the gene matches. The DNA for the CDR3 is TGTGCCAGCAGTCCCCGGGACAGGGTTTTCAACGAGCAGTACTTC. It yields the protein CASSPRDRVFNEQYF.

The J gene is TRBJ1-5, the V gene TRBV6-5; D remains ambiguous. Trimming left V 8 bases short and J 5 bases short, with 16 bases between. The CDR3 runs 14 residues. CDR1 and CDR2 from the germline V gene are MNHEY and SVGAGI. The CDR3 protein is CASALGVGDQPQHF. CDR3 in DNA: TGTGCCAGCGCCCTCGGGGTGGGCGATCAGCCCCAGCATTTT.

The chain is built from TRBV5-1 and TRBJ2-1; 12 bases are shared with TRBD2. This CDR3 spans 15 amino acids. With 4 bases clipped from V and 4 bases from J, the junction kept 3 bases outside the gene matches. Looked up from germline, CDR1 is SGHRS and CDR2 is YFSETQ. The CDR3 nucleotides are TGCGCCAGCAGCCCCGGGACTAGCGGGTACAATGAGCAGTTCTTC. As protein: CASSPGTSGYNEQFF.

This clone was seen a single time. The J gene is TRBJ2-7, the V gene TRBV7-9; a possible D gene is TRBD1 (6 bases). CDR3 size: 16 residues. Germline V gene data show CDR1 as SEHNR and CDR2 as FQNEAQ (reference sequence). Deletions cut 3 bases from V and 7 bases from J, with 22 bases between. CDR3 nucleotides: TGTGCCAGCAGCTTGGCCGGGACATCCCGTTTCTCGGAGCAGTACTTC. This gives the protein CASSLAGTSRFSEQYF.

The chain links TRBV5-4 to TRBJ1-1; D may be TRBD1 (6 bases). The CDR3 extends over 15 amino acids. CDR1 is SGHNT and CDR2 is YYREEE in the germline V gene (reference sequence). V gave up 3 bases and J gave up 3 bases, with 15 bases separating them. The CDR3 coding sequence is TGTGCCAGCAGCTCGATACAGGGAAGGTACACTGAAGCTTTCTTT. Residues: CASSSIQGRYTEAFF.

V usage is TRBV7-2 and J usage is TRBJ2-7; the match to TRBD1 covers 8 bases. Trimming cost V 5 bases and J 2 bases; bases outside gene matches: 8. The CDR3 contains 15 residues. Per the germline V gene, CDR1 is SGHTA and CDR2 is FQGNSA. The CDR3 protein is CASSPQGATTYEQYF. CDR3 bases: TGTGCCAGCAGCCCCCAGGGGGCTACTACCTACGAGCAGTACTTC.

This rearrangement joins TRBV2 to TRBJ2-7, with a possible D match to TRBD1 (5 bases). Germline loops: CDR1 SNHLY, CDR2 FYNNEI. The CDR3 is 15 residues long. The ends were cut back, 1 base at V and 2 bases at J, with 12 bases in the middle. In DNA form, the CDR3 reads TGTGCCAGCAGTGAAGGGCCAGGGTCCCCCTACGAGCAGTACTTC. The encoded protein is CASSEGPGSPYEQYF.

This clone was picked up one time. This rearrangement joins TRBV19 to TRBJ2-4, with 9 bases matching TRBD1. The CDR3 totals 13 residues. In germline, CDR1 is LNHDA, CDR2 SQIVND (reference sequence). Unmatched junction bases numbered 3, after V lost 8 bases and J lost 4 bases. The CDR3 nucleotides read TGTGCCAGTCGACAGGGGGAGAAAAACATTCAGTACTTC. Translation gives CASRQGEKNIQYF.